Listed below are T cell receptor beta chains from one sample, sequenced in a study of long-term antiretroviral therapy in people with HIV. Using immunoSEQ multiplex PCR, the repertoire was profiled, and TCRdb retains in-frame clones only, with some absent. The repertoire holds 20,000 to 25,000 clones, about 80% seen once, with more than 15% in the top ten. The sequencing used unsorted PBMCs, collected 0.5 years before starting antiretroviral therapy. These receptors all stem from a man aged 35 to 55 with HIV. Each CDR3 is given with its conserved first and last residue. A D gene is named only where the DNA matches it firmly. Clone size is stated in some rows and not others, as once, few, many or a class when expanded.

D gene	V gene	J gene	clone size	CDR3 DNA	CDR3 protein
.	TRBV4-3	TRBJ1-1	.	TGCGCCAGCAGCCAAGAGATATTGAACACTGAAGCTTTCTTT	CASSQEILNTEAFF
TRBD1	TRBV2	TRBJ1-5	.	TGTGCCAGCAGTGGGGACAGGGGCAGCAATCAGCCCCAGCATTTT	CASSGDRGSNQPQHF
.	TRBV5-8	TRBJ1-1	.	TGTGCCAGCAGAAGGACGGAGAACACTGAAGCTTTCTTT	CASRRTENTEAFF
.	TRBV4-3	TRBJ2-2	.	TGCGCCAGCAGCCAAGAGGTGGGGGGCGGGACCGGGGAGCTGTTTTTT	CASSQEVGGGTGELFF
.	TRBV7-6	TRBJ1-1	.	TGTGCCAGCAGCTTGGAGGAGGTCACTGAAGCTTTCTTT	CASSLEEVTEAFF
.	TRBV4-1	TRBJ2-7	.	TGCGCCAGCAGCCAGGAAACTAGCTGGCCCTACGAGCAGTACTTC	CASSQETSWPYEQYF
.	TRBV15	TRBJ1-4	.	TGTGCCACCAGCAGACTTGGGTCCGGGAATGAAAAACTGTTTTTT	CATSRLGSGNEKLFF
TRBD1	TRBV6-6	TRBJ1-1	once	TGTGCCAGCAGAGATCGGACAGGGCAACACACTGAAGCTTTCTTT	CASRDRTGQHTEAFF
TRBD1	TRBV27	TRBJ1-2	.	TGTGCCAGCAGCTCAGGGGGGTGGAGCGGCTACACCTTC	CASSSGGWSGYTF
.	TRBV7-2	TRBJ1-5	few	TGTGCCAGCAGCTTAGATCGTGATCAGCCCCAGCATTTT	CASSLDRDQPQHF
TRBD1	TRBV9	TRBJ1-1	.	TGTGCCAGCAGCGTAGAGTTGGACAGGGGGTCGGTCACTGAAGCTTTCTTT	CASSVELDRGSVTEAFF
.	TRBV18	TRBJ1-2	.	TGTGCCAGCTCACCACCGGGCCAGGGAGGCAGCTATGGCTACACCTTC	CASSPPGQGGSYGYTF
TRBD2	TRBV9	TRBJ2-2	.	TGTGCCAGCAGCGTAGACGGGGGGATGGCCGGGGAGCTGTTTTTT	CASSVDGGMAGELFF
.	TRBV28	TRBJ1-1	.	TGTGCCAGCAACCTACTGGGACCGCAGAAGGGCACTGAAGCTTTCTTT	CASNLLGPQKGTEAFF
.	TRBV9	TRBJ2-1	.	TGTGCCAGCAGCGTAGAGGGGGCGGGGGGCTATGAGCAGTTCTTC	CASSVEGAGGYEQFF
TRBD1	TRBV6-5	TRBJ1-1	.	TGTGCCAGCAGTTACAAGGGGGCAGGAGGAGAGACTGAAGCTTTCTTT	CASSYKGAGGETEAFF
.	TRBV7-2	TRBJ1-2	once	TGTGCCAGCAGCTTTCGGGACACTGGAGATGGCTACACCTTC	CASSFRDTGDGYTF
TRBD1	TRBV10-3	TRBJ1-2	.	TGTGCCATCAGCGTAGGGACAGGGTCTGGCTACACCTTC	CAISVGTGSGYTF
.	TRBV7-2	TRBJ1-1	.	TGTGCCAGCAGCTCGAAGACAGGACTGAACACTGAAGCTTTCTTT	CASSSKTGLNTEAFF
.	TRBV28	TRBJ1-1	.	TGTGCCAGCAGTTCCGCCGGGACACAGTACACTGAAGCTTTCTTT	CASSSAGTQYTEAFF
.	TRBV5-4	TRBJ1-1	once	TGTGCCAGCAGCTTGGAGGGGCTCGGGAACACTGAAGCTTTCTTT	CASSLEGLGNTEAFF
.	TRBV5-1	TRBJ1-1	.	TGCGCCAGCAGCTTGAGCCTCTGGAACACTGAAGCTTTCTTT	CASSLSLWNTEAFF
TRBD1	TRBV7-2	TRBJ1-1	.	TGTGCCAGCAGCTTTTCCGGGACAGCTAACACTGAAGCTTTCTTT	CASSFSGTANTEAFF
.	TRBV29-1	TRBJ1-1	.	TGCAGCGTTGACAGGGGAAGAGAAGCTTTCTTT	CSVDRGREAFF
.	TRBV11-2	TRBJ2-3	.	TGTGCCAGCAGCTTAAGTGGCACAGATACGCAGTATTTT	CASSLSGTDTQYF
TRBD2	TRBV7-9	TRBJ2-1	.	TGTGCCAGCAGCTTAGTAGCAGCGGGGTTCAATGAGCAGTTCTTC	CASSLVAAGFNEQFF
TRBD2	TRBV6-6	TRBJ2-3	.	TGTGCCAGCAGTTACCCCAACGGGGGGGCAGATACGCAGTATTTT	CASSYPNGGADTQYF
.	TRBV30	TRBJ1-2	.	TGTGCCTGGAGTGTACCTCAGAACTATGGCTACACCTTC	CAWSVPQNYGYTF
.	TRBV19	TRBJ2-4	.	TGTGCCAGTAGTATCTCCCCCCTCCCCAAAAACATTCAGTACTTC	CASSISPLPKNIQYF
.	TRBV6-6	TRBJ1-1	once	TGTGCCAGCAGCTACGGGGGGAACACTGAAGCTTTCTTT	CASSYGGNTEAFF
TRBD1	TRBV7-9	TRBJ1-2	few	TGTGCCAGCAGCTTGGACAGGGAGATGGACTTC	CASSLDREMDF
.	TRBV27	TRBJ2-7	.	TGTGCCAGCAGTCTTCAGGGGATTCCCTACGAGCAGTACTTC	CASSLQGIPYEQYF
.	TRBV19	TRBJ2-7	.	TGTGCCAGTAGTCCAGGGTGGCAAGAGCAGTACTTC	CASSPGWQEQYF
.	TRBV11-2	TRBJ2-3	.	TGTGCCAGCAGCTTAGATGGCCCCCTCGATACGCAGTATTTT	CASSLDGPLDTQYF
TRBD2	TRBV7-2	TRBJ2-1	.	TGTGCCAGCAGCGGAACGGGAGGGAGTAATGAGCAGTTCTTC	CASSGTGGSNEQFF
.	TRBV19	TRBJ2-3	.	TGTGCCAGTAGTATCGCACTTTCAGATACGCAGTATTTT	CASSIALSDTQYF
.	TRBV13	TRBJ2-7	.	TGTGCCAGCAGCCCCAAGGGAGTACCGGGTGAGCAGTACTTC	CASSPKGVPGEQYF
.	TRBV29-1	TRBJ1-1	.	TGCAGCGTTGAAGGGTCGTGGTCGGTGAGCACTGAAGCTTTCTTT	CSVEGSWSVSTEAFF
TRBD1	TRBV5-6	TRBJ2-3	.	TGTGCCAGCAGCTTGGCTGTGGACAGGGGGACAGATACGCAGTATTTT	CASSLAVDRGTDTQYF
.	TRBV5-4	TRBJ2-2	.	TGTGCCAGCAGCCCAACAACAGGGTTCGCCGGGGAGCTGTTTTTT	CASSPTTGFAGELFF
TRBD1	TRBV7-3	TRBJ2-7	.	TGTGCCAGCAGCTTACAGGACAGGGACAGCGAGCAGTACTTC	CASSLQDRDSEQYF
.	TRBV4-1	TRBJ1-1	.	TGCGCCAGCAGCCAAGCACAGGGCTTGAGGAACACTGAAGCTTTCTTT	CASSQAQGLRNTEAFF
TRBD2	TRBV27	TRBJ2-1	.	TGTGCCAGCAGTTTTCGAGCGGGGAATTACAATGAGCAGTTCTTC	CASSFRAGNYNEQFF
.	TRBV2	TRBJ1-2	.	TGTGCCAGCAGTGACTCACCAAACTATGGCTACACCTTC	CASSDSPNYGYTF
TRBD2	TRBV7-3	TRBJ2-6	.	TGTGCCAGCAGCTTAAGTGCGGGGGCTGGGGCCAACGTCCTGACTTTC	CASSLSAGAGANVLTF
TRBD1	TRBV9	TRBJ1-6	.	TGTGCCAGCAGCGCGCGGGACAGGCCCCAGGTGTGGAATTCACCCCTCCACTTT	CASSARDRPQVWNSPLHF
.	TRBV6-5	TRBJ1-1	.	TGTGCCAGCAGTCCACAGGGAGGCACTGAAGCTTTCTTT	CASSPQGGTEAFF
TRBD2	TRBV2	TRBJ2-5	.	TGTGCCAGCGGCGTTGGGGCGGGGGATAGTCAAGAGACCCAGTACTTC	CASGVGAGDSQETQYF
TRBD2	TRBV6-5	TRBJ2-5	.	TGTGCCAGCAGTCCGGCGGGGGGGCAAGAGACCCAGTACTTC	CASSPAGGQETQYF
.	TRBV9	TRBJ1-3	.	TGTGCCAGCAGCGAGGACGGTCGTTCTGGAAACACCATATATTTT	CASSEDGRSGNTIYF
TRBD1	TRBV28	TRBJ2-7	.	TGTGCCAGCAGTCCGACAGGGAACGCCTACGAGCAGTACTTC	CASSPTGNAYEQYF
TRBD1	TRBV7-2	TRBJ2-1	.	TGTGCCAGCAGCTTCACGACAGGGGGTTGGAATGAGCAGTTCTTC	CASSFTTGGWNEQFF
.	TRBV11-2	TRBJ1-4	.	TGTGCCAGCAGCACCTACGGGACGGCCAATGAAAAACTGTTTTTT	CASSTYGTANEKLFF
.	TRBV29-1	TRBJ2-5	.	TGCAGCGTTGTTGACAGTCAAGAGACCCAGTACTTC	CSVVDSQETQYF
.	TRBV2	TRBJ2-5	.	TGTGCCAGCGGACGGGACGCACTATTGGGGACCCAGTACTTC	CASGRDALLGTQYF
.	TRBV27	TRBJ2-7	.	TGTGCCAGCAGTTTAGTAACTCTCTACGAGCAGTACTTC	CASSLVTLYEQYF